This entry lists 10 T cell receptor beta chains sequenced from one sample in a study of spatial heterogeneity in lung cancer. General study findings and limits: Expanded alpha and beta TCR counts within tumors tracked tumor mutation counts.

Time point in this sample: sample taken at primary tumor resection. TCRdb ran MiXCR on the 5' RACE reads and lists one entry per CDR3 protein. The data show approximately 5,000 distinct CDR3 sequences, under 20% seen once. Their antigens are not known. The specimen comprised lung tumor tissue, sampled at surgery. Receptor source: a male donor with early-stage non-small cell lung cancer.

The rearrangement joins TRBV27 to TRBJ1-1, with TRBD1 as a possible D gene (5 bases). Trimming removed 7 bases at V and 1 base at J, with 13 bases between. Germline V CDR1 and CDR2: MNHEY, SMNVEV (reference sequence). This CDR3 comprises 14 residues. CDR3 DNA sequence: TGTGCCAGCAACCCCAGGGAGAAGAACACTGAAGCTTTCTTT. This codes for CASNPREKNTEAFF.

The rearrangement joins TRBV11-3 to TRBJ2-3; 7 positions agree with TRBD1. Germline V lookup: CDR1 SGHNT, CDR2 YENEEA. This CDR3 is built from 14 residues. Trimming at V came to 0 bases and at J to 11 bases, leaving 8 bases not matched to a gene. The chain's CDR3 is CASSLDIGRTGQYF. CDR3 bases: TGTGCCAGCAGCTTAGATATCGGTCGGACAGGGCAGTATTTT. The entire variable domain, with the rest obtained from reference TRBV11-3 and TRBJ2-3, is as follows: EAGVVQSPRYKIIEKKQPVAFWCNPISGHNTLYWYLQNLGQGPELLIRYENEEAVDDSQLPKDRFSAERLKGVDSTLKIQPAELGDSAVYLCASSLDIGRTGQYFGPGTRLTVL.

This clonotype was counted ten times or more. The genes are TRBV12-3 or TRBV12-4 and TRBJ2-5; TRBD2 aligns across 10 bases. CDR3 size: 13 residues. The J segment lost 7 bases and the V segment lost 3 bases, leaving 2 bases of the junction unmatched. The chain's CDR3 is CASSFERGGTQYF. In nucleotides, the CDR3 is TGTGCCAGCAGTTTTGAGCGGGGGGGGACCCAGTACTTC.

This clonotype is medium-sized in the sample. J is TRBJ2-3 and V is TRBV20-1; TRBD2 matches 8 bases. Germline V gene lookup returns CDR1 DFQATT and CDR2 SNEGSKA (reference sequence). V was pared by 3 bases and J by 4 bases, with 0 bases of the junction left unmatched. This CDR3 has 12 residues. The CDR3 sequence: CSASGGADTQYF. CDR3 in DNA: TGCAGTGCTAGCGGGGGGGCAGATACGCAGTATTTT.

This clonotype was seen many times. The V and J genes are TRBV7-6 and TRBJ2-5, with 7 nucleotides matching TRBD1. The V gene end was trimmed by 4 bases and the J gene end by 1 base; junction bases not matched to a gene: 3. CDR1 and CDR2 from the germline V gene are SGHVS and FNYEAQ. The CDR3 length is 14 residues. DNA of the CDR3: TGTGCCAGCAGCTCCAGGGACAGCCAAGAGACCCAGTACTTC. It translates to CASSSRDSQETQYF.

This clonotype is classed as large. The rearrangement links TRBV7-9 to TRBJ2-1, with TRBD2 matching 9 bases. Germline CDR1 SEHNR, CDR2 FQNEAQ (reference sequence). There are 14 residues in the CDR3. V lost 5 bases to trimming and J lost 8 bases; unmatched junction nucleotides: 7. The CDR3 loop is CASSKPGLADEQFF. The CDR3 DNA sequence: TGTGCCAGCAGCAAACCGGGACTAGCAGATGAGCAGTTCTTC.

The CDR3 DNA is TGTGCCAGCAGCCAGGCAACGGAAAACACCGGGGAGCTGTTTTTT. Translation: CASSQATENTGELFF. The V gene is TRBV3-1, the J gene TRBJ2-2; D is undetermined. The V gene lost 3 bases and the J gene lost 2 bases, with 10 bases spanning the gap. Looked up from germline, CDR1 is LGHDT and CDR2 is YNNKEL (reference sequence). CDR3 length: 15 residues.

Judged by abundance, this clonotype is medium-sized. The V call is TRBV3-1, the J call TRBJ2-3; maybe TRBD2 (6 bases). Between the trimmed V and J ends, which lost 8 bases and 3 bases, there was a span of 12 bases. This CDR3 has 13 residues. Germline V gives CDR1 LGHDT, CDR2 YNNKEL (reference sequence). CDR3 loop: CASSFSGTDTQYF. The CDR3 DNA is TGTGCCAGCTCCTTTAGCGGTACAGATACGCAGTATTTT.

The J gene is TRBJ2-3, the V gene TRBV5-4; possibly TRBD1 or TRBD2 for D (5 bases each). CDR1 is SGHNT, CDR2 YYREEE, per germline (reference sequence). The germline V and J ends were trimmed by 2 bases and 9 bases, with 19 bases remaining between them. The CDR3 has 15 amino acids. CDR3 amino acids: CASSFAGTRGDTQYF. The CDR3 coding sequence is TGTGCCAGCAGCTTCGCCGGGACCCGGGGTGACACGCAGTATTTT. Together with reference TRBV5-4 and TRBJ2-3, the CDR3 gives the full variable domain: ETGVTQSPTHLIKTRGQQVTLRCSSQSGHNTVSWYQQALGQGPQFIFQYYREEENGRGNFPPRFSGLQFPNYSSELNVNALELDDSALYLCASSFAGTRGDTQYFGPGTRLTVL.

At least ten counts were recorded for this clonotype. The CDR3 reads CASSLPGTSDGELFF. CDR3 DNA sequence: TGTGCCAGCAGTTTACCCGGGACTAGCGACGGGGAGCTGTTTTTT. This chain links TRBV28 with TRBJ2-2; TRBD2 matches 10 bases. From germline, CDR1 is MDHEN and CDR2 SYDVKM. V trimming: 2 bases; J trimming: 7 bases; junction bases outside the gene matches: 4. There are 15 residues in the CDR3.